This passage covers 3 T cell receptor beta chains from one sample sequenced in a study of tumor-infiltrating lymphocytes in primary liver carcinoma. The authors took blood RNA from unsorted whole blood and also extracted germline DNA. A primer matching the constant region was used to make TCR beta cDNA from approximately 0.45 ug of total RNA. The TCR beta library was amplified through three nested multiplex PCR rounds in a modified ARM-PCR procedure. Both of the initial two PCR rounds ran for about 11 cycles and employed TRBV1-TRBV30 forward primers alongside a C-beta reverse primer. TCRdb reprocessed the multiplex PCR reads with MiXCR, giving one entry per CDR3 protein. The sample holds 300,000 to 350,000 distinct CDR3 sequences; about two thirds are singletons and the top ten take roughly 6%. The source material was peripheral blood. These receptor sequences come from a man aged 35 to 55 with primary liver carcinoma and hepatitis B virus infection.

With regard to this clonotype: A read error may produce the germline difference seen at one junction end. The rearrangement links TRBV6-5 to TRBJ2-7, with 10 positions matching TRBD1. The CDR3 is 13 amino acids. The V gene's germline CDR1 is MNHEY and CDR2 SVGAGI. The CDR3, as DNA: TGTGACAGCAGTTACGGACAGGGGGATCTTCAGTGCTTC. Translated, it gives CDSSYGQGDLQCF.

The J gene is TRBJ2-7, the V gene TRBV6-9; no definite D call. Germline lookup yields CDR1 MNHGY and CDR2 SVAAGI. V lost 10 bases, J lost 2 bases, and 9 bases lay in between. This CDR3 is built from 11 residues. CDR3 bases: TGTGCCACCAAACGGGCCTACGAGCAGTACTTC. Its translation: CATKRAYEQYF.

The table lists this clonotype with many counts. The chain uses TRBV6-2 or TRBV6-3 and TRBJ1-5; D not resolved. The CDR3 sequence is 16 residues long. Deletions cut 0 bases from V and 5 bases from J, with 14 bases between. The germline V gene encodes CDR1 MNHEY and CDR2 SVGEGT. CDR3 in amino acids: CASSYSRASRDQPQHF. The CDR3 coding sequence is TGTGCCAGCAGTTACTCGAGAGCGAGTCGAGATCAGCCCCAGCATTTT.